The source of this TCR beta chain is a study of graft-versus-host responses after intestinal transplantation. CDR3 length: 14 amino acids. CDR1 and CDR2 from the germline V gene are SGHRS and YFSETQ. With V trimmed by 5 bases and J by 6 bases, 3 bases remained unmatched. The method was immunoSEQ multiplex PCR; TCRdb's version includes in-frame clones alone and lacks a portion of them. The data contain about 8,200 clones, around 30% of them singletons. The authors sorted proliferating CFSE-low CD3+CD4+ and CD3+CD8+ responders after the reaction. Sequencing was performed on alloreactive CD4+ T cells from a mixed lymphocyte reaction culture, taken before intestinal transplant. The subset was: CFSE-low proliferating T cells sorted from roughly 6-day pre-transplant mixed lymphocyte reaction (GvH or HvG direction). The TCR was taken from a human patient who received an intestinal transplant. The V gene is TRBV5-1, the J gene TRBJ2-2, with 11 bases aligning to TRBD2. The CDR3, as DNA: TGCGCCAGCAGTCGGACTAGCGGGCCCGGGGAGCTGTTTTTT. It is translated as CASSRTSGPGELFF.